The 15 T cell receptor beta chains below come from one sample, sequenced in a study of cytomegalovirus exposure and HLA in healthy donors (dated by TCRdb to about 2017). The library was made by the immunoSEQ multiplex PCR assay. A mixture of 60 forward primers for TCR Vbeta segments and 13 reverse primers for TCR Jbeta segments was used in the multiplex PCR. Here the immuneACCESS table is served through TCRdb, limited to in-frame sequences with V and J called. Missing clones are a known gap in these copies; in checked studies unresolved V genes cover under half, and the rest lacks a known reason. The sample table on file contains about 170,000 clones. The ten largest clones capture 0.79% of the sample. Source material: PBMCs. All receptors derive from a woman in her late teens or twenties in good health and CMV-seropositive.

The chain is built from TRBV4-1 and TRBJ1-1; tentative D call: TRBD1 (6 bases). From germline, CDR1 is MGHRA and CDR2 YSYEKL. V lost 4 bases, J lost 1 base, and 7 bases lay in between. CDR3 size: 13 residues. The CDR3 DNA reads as TGCGCCAGCAGCCTCAGGGGGAACACTGAAGCTTTCTTT. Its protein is CASSLRGNTEAFF.

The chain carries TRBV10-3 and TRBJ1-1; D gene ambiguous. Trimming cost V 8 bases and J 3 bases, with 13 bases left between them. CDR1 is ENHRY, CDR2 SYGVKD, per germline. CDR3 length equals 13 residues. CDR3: CAIGRLGDTEAFF. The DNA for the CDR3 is TGTGCCATCGGACGACTCGGGGACACTGAAGCTTTCTTT.

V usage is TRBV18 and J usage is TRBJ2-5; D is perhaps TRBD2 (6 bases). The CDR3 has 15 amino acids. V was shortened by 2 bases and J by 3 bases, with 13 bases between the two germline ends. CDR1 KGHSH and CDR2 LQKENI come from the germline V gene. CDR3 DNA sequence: TGTGCCAGCTCACCATTACCTACGGGAGAAGAGACCCAGTACTTC. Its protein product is CASSPLPTGEETQYF. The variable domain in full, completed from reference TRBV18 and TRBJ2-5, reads NAGVMQNPRHLVRRRGQEARLRCSPMKGHSHVYWYRQLPEEGLKFMVYLQKENIIDESGMPKERFSAEFPKEGPSILRIQQVVRGDSAAYFCASSPLPTGEETQYFGPGTRLLVL.

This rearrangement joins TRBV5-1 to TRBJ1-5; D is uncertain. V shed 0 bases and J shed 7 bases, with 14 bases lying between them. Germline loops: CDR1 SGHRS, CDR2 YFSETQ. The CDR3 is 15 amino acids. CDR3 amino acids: CASSLGELSFQPQHF. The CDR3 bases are TGCGCCAGCAGCTTGGGTGAACTGAGTTTCCAGCCCCAGCATTTT.

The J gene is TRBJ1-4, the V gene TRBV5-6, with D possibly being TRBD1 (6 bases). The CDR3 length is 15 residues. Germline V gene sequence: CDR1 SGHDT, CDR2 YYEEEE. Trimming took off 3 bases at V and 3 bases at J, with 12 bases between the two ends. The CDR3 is CASSSLQGSNEKLFF. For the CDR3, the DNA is TGTGCCAGCAGCTCCTTACAGGGATCTAATGAAAAACTGTTTTTT.

The DNA for the CDR3 is TGTGCCAGCAGCTTGGGCCAGAACCTTAATGAAAAACTGTTTTTT. Translated: CASSLGQNLNEKLFF. The chain carries TRBV5-6 and TRBJ1-4; D is unclear. The CDR3 sequence is 15 residues long. Looked up from germline, CDR1 is SGHDT and CDR2 is YYEEEE. Trimming removed 0 bases at V and 4 bases at J, with 10 bases between.

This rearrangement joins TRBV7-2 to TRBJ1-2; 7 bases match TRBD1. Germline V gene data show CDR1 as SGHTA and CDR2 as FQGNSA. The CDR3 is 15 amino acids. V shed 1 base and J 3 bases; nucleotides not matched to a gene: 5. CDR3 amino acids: CASSLVPGTDYGYTF. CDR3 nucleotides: TGTGCCAGCAGCTTAGTGCCCGGGACAGACTATGGCTACACCTTC.

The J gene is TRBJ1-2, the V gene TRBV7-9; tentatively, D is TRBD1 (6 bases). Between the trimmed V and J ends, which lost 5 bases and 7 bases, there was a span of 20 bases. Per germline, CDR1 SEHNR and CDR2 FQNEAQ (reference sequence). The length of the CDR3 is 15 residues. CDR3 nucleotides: TGTGCCAGCAGCCCCGCGAGGGGGGGAAGAAGTGGCTACACCTTC. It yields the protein CASSPARGGRSGYTF.

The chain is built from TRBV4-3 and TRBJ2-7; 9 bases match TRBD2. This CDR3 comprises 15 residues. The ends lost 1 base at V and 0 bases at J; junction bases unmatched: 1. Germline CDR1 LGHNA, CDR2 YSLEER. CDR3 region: CASSQGLAVSYEQYF. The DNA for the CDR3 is TGCGCCAGCAGCCAAGGACTAGCGGTCTCCTACGAGCAGTACTTC.

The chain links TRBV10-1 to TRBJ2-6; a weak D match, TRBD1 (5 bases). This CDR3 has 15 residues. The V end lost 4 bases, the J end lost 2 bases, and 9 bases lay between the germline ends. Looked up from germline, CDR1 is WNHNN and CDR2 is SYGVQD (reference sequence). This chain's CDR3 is CASSAGRAGANVLTF. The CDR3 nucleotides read TGCGCCAGCAGTGCGGGCAGGGCTGGGGCCAACGTCCTGACTTTC.

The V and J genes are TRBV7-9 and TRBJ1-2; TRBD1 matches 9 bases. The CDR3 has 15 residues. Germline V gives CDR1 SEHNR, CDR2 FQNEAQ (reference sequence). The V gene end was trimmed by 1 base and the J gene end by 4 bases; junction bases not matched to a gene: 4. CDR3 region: CASSLDLTGGYGYTF. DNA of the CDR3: TGTGCCAGCAGCTTAGACCTGACAGGGGGCTATGGCTACACCTTC. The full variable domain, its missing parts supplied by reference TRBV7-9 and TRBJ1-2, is DTGVSQNPRHKITKRGQNVTFRCDPISEHNRLYWYRQTLGQGPEFLTYFQNEAQLEKSRLLSDRFSAERPKGSFSTLEIQRTEQGDSAMYLCASSLDLTGGYGYTFGSGTRLTVV.

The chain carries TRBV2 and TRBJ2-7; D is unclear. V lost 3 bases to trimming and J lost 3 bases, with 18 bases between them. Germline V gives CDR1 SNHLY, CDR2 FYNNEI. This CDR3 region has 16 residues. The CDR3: CASSETYTNRNYEQYF. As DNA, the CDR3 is TGTGCCAGCAGTGAGACTTACACCAACCGAAACTACGAGCAGTACTTC.

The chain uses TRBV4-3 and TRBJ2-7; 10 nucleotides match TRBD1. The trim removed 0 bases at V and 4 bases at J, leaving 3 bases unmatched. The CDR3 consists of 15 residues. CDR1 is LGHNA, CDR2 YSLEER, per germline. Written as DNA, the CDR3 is TGCGCCAGCAGCCAAGAGGGACAGGGGCCATACGAGCAGTACTTC. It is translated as CASSQEGQGPYEQYF.

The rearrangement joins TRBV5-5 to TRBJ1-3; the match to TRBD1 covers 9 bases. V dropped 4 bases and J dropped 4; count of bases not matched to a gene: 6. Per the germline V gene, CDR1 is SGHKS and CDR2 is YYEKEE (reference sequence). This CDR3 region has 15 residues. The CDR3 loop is CASSSSGQGGNTIYF. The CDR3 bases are TGTGCCAGCAGCAGTTCAGGACAGGGGGGAAACACCATATATTTT.

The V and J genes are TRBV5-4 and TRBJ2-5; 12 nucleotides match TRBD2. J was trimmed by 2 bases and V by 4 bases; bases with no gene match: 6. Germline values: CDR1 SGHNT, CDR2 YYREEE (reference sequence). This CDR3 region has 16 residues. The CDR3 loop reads CASSPGLAGFQETQYF. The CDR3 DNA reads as TGTGCCAGCAGCCCTGGACTAGCGGGGTTTCAAGAGACCCAGTACTTC.